The 26 T cell receptor beta chains listed next were all sequenced from one sample in a study of beta chain features in type 1 diabetes (dated by TCRdb to 2017 to 2018). Libraries were made using the immunoSEQ multiplex PCR assay. All of the isolated RNA was reverse transcribed with the High Capacity cDNA Reverse Transcription Kit, so expressed TCRB transcripts were sequenced. TCRdb obtained this table from immuneACCESS and retained in-frame rearrangements with V and J assigned. These tables miss some clones; where compared with another copy, unresolved V genes account for less than half of the shortfall, and the remainder is unexplained. Present in this sample are approximately 250,000 clones, over 7.5% of which were seen just once. The top ten clones comprise 0.03% to 0.04% of the sample. The specimen sequenced was naive CD4+ T cells from blood. The cell subset or site label corresponds to: true naive CD4+ T cells. The receptors here all came from a woman under 30 in good health.

As concerns this clone: The same CDR3 is also encoded by other DNA sequences in this sample. The chain couples TRBV7-8 to TRBJ1-2; D is possibly TRBD1 (6 bases). The germline CDR1 and CDR2 sequences are SGHVS and FQNEAQ. This CDR3 spans 13 amino acids. V was cut by 5 bases and J by 4 bases, with 11 bases left in between. For the CDR3, the DNA is TGTGCCAGCAGCCTTGACAGGAGCTATGGCTACACCTTC. This codes for CASSLDRSYGYTF.

The chain has TRBV30 and TRBJ1-5, with 8 bases that match TRBD1. The V gene end was trimmed by 5 bases and the J gene end by 5 bases; junction bases not matched to a gene: 5. Germline CDR1 GTSNPN, CDR2 SVGIG (reference sequence). There are 13 residues in the CDR3. The CDR3 nucleotides read TGTGCCTGGGGGTACAGGGGGGATCAGCCCCAGCATTTT. Translated: CAWGYRGDQPQHF.

This chain uses TRBV7-9 with TRBJ2-7; 13 bases agree with TRBD2. The CDR3 loop spans 16 amino acids. Germline V lookup: CDR1 SEHNR, CDR2 FQNEAQ (reference sequence). The ends lost 6 bases at V and 5 bases at J; junction bases unmatched: 10. CDR3 loop: CASSGLAGERTHEQYF. The DNA for the CDR3 is TGTGCCAGCAGTGGACTAGCGGGGGAGAGGACTCACGAGCAGTACTTC.

The chain links TRBV29-1 to TRBJ2-7, with 7 bases lining up with TRBD1. V lost 6 bases, J lost 3 bases, and 11 bases stayed unmatched. The CDR3 has 14 amino acids. Per the germline V gene, CDR1 is SQVTM and CDR2 is ANQGSEA. The CDR3 DNA reads TGCAGCGTAACTTCGACAGGGCGTTTCTACGAGCAGTACTTC. Its protein is CSVTSTGRFYEQYF.

In this sample, this clone turned up a few times. The chain has TRBV30 and TRBJ2-1; TRBD2 agrees at 8 bases. CDR1 is GTSNPN and CDR2 is SVGIG in the germline V gene (reference sequence). V shed 5 bases, J shed 6 bases, and the junction held 6 bases outside the gene matches. This CDR3 region has 13 residues. Here the CDR3 DNA reads TGTGCCTGGTCAAACGGGGGGGCCAATGAGCAGTTCTTC. Translated: CAWSNGGANEQFF.

This clone was seen a handful of times. The rearrangement links TRBV15 to TRBJ2-5, with D maybe TRBD2 (6 bases). The V end lost 3 bases, the J end lost 5 bases, and 22 bases lay between the germline ends. The CDR3 contains 17 residues. Germline assignment: CDR1 LNHNV and CDR2 YYDKDF (reference sequence). The CDR3 nucleotides read TGTGCCACCAGCAGTCTAACCCAGGGACGGGAGAGGGAGACCCAGTACTTC. Translation: CATSSLTQGRERETQYF. Together with reference TRBV15 and TRBJ2-5, the CDR3 gives the full variable domain: DAMVIQNPRYQVTQFGKPVTLSCSQTLNHNVMYWYQQKSSQAPKLLFHYYDKDFNNEADTPDNFQSRRPNTSFCFLDIRSPGLGDTAMYLCATSSLTQGRERETQYFGPGTRLLVL.

This clone has just a few counts. The rearrangement joins TRBV4-1 to TRBJ1-2, with D unclear. V gave up 4 bases and J gave up 2 bases, with 8 bases separating them. The CDR3 spans 13 residues. CDR1 and CDR2 (germline): MGHRA, YSYEKL. The CDR3 DNA reads as TGCGCCAGCAGCCGAACAGAGAACTATGGCTACACCTTC. Translating it yields CASSRTENYGYTF.

This clone showed up just a few times. The gene calls are TRBV7-9 and TRBJ2-1; D possibly corresponds to TRBD1 (6 bases). Between the trimmed V and J ends, which lost 2 bases and 1 base, there was a span of 12 bases. Germline V gives CDR1 SEHNR, CDR2 FQNEAQ (reference sequence). The CDR3 covers 16 residues. The CDR3 is CASSLWDTSSYNEQFF. CDR3 DNA: TGTGCCAGCAGCTTATGGGACACTAGTTCCTACAATGAGCAGTTCTTC.

The chain joins TRBV6-1 to TRBJ2-7; 10 positions match TRBD2. Germline CDR1 is MNHNS and CDR2 is SASEGT. This CDR3 is 14 amino acids long. V was pared by 7 bases and J by 2 bases, with 5 bases of the junction left unmatched. The CDR3 DNA reads as TGTGCCAGCACTGCGGGACTAGCGACCTACGAGCAGTACTTC. It encodes CASTAGLATYEQYF.

The sample holds a few counts of this clone. The chain links TRBV29-1 to TRBJ2-3, with a possible D match to TRBD1 (6 bases). The CDR3 spans 15 residues. Germline V gives CDR1 SQVTM, CDR2 ANQGSEA. Between the trimmed V and J ends, which lost 4 bases and 0 bases, there was a span of 14 bases. This chain's CDR3 is CSVGITGQSTDTQYF. For the CDR3, the DNA is TGCAGCGTTGGGATTACAGGGCAGAGCACAGATACGCAGTATTTT.

This clone showed up just a few times. The gene calls are TRBV19 and TRBJ1-1; D call uncertain. The CDR3 is 13 amino acids. Trimming removed 9 bases from V and 5 bases from J, with 16 bases in between. Germline V CDR1 and CDR2: LNHDA, SQIVND (reference sequence). The CDR3 spells CASALRQRTEAFF. The CDR3, as DNA: TGTGCCAGCGCCTTGAGGCAGAGGACTGAAGCTTTCTTT.

This clone was seen more than once but under ten times. This chain links TRBV4-1 with TRBJ2-7; no clear D. The CDR3 is 15 residues long. Germline V gives CDR1 MGHRA, CDR2 YSYEKL. With 2 bases removed from V and 0 bases from J, the gap between germline ends came to 11 bases. The CDR3 DNA sequence: TGCGCCAGCAGCCAACGATTCCCGGGCTCCTACGAGCAGTACTTC. It is translated as CASSQRFPGSYEQYF.

This clone occurred a few times. The chain joins TRBV2 to TRBJ2-3; no reliable D call. The CDR3 has 13 residues. V gave up 4 bases and J gave up 3 bases, with 8 bases separating them. Per germline, CDR1 SNHLY and CDR2 FYNNEI. The CDR3, as DNA: TGTGCCAGCAGTGGTAGTCTTACAGATACGCAGTATTTT. Amino acids: CASSGSLTDTQYF. The variable domain in full, with the rest retrieved from reference TRBV2 and TRBJ2-3, is EPEVTQTPSHQVTQMGQEVILRCVPISNHLYFYWYRQILGQKVEFLVSFYNNEISEKSEIFDDQFSVERPDGSNFTLKIRSTKLEDSAMYFCASSGSLTDTQYFGPGTRLTVL.

The chain links TRBV6-5 to TRBJ1-2, with D unclear. The ends were cut back, 5 bases at V and 3 bases at J, with 7 bases in the middle. This CDR3 has 12 amino acids. Germline CDR1 MNHEY, CDR2 SVGAGI. The CDR3 loop reads CASSQRDYGYTF. The CDR3, as DNA: TGTGCCAGCAGTCAACGGGACTATGGCTACACCTTC.

In this sample, this clone turned up a few times. This chain joins TRBV5-8 and TRBJ2-1; 9 bases map to TRBD2. CDR3 length: 16 residues. Per germline, CDR1 SGHTS and CDR2 YDEGEE. V lost 3 bases, J lost 1 base, and 5 bases stayed unmatched. The CDR3 region has the DNA TGTGCCAGCAGCTCCGCGGCGGGAGGGTCCTACAATGAGCAGTTCTTC. Its translation: CASSSAAGGSYNEQFF.

The rearrangement joins TRBV5-1 to TRBJ2-5; D not certain. The V end was cut by 0 bases, the J end by 1 base, with 13 bases between. This CDR3 comprises 16 residues. Germline V gene data show CDR1 as SGHRS and CDR2 as YFSETQ. In DNA, the CDR3 is TGCGCCAGCAGCTTGGGATCTTCACCGGGCCAAGAGACCCAGTACTTC. This codes for CASSLGSSPGQETQYF.

This clone has a handful of counts. The chain joins TRBV2 to TRBJ2-7, with a tentative D call TRBD2 (5 bases). V gave up 4 bases and J gave up 2 bases, with 12 bases separating them. Germline-derived CDR1 and CDR2 are SNHLY and FYNNEI. CDR3 length: 14 residues. CDR3 nucleotide sequence: TGTGCCAGCAGTGGGACGGGAATACCCTACGAGCAGTACTTC. Its protein product is CASSGTGIPYEQYF. The whole variable domain, filled in from reference TRBV2 and TRBJ2-7, reads EPEVTQTPSHQVTQMGQEVILRCVPISNHLYFYWYRQILGQKVEFLVSFYNNEISEKSEIFDDQFSVERPDGSNFTLKIRSTKLEDSAMYFCASSGTGIPYEQYFGPGTRLTVT.

The CDR3 protein is CASSFNTGVSETQYF. Here the CDR3 DNA reads TGTGCCAGCAGCTTCAATACCGGGGTTTCGGAGACCCAGTACTTC. This chain connects TRBV13 to TRBJ2-5, with D tentatively TRBD2 (5 bases). This CDR3 region has 15 residues. Per germline, CDR1 PRHDT and CDR2 FYEKMQ (reference sequence). Between the trimmed V and J ends, which lost 3 bases and 5 bases, there was a span of 16 bases.

The CDR3 protein is CASTFQRAQETQYF. In DNA, the CDR3 is TGTGCCAGCACCTTTCAGAGGGCACAAGAGACCCAGTACTTC. This chain links TRBV2 with TRBJ2-5, with a possible D match to TRBD2 (5 bases). In germline, CDR1 is SNHLY, CDR2 FYNNEI. V lost 7 bases, J lost 2 bases, and 14 bases lay in between. The CDR3 extends over 14 amino acids.

The chain recombines TRBV6-4 with TRBJ2-2; perhaps TRBD2 as D (6 bases). Trimming cost V 5 bases and J 4 bases, with 14 bases left between them. The CDR3 totals 15 residues. CDR1 and CDR2 from the germline V gene are MRHNA and SNTAGT. CDR3 sequence reads: CASSQISGGTGELFF. The CDR3 DNA sequence: TGTGCCAGCAGTCAGATATCCGGGGGCACCGGGGAGCTGTTTTTT.

This chain joins TRBV5-1 and TRBJ2-2; the match to TRBD2 covers 7 bases. CDR1 is SGHRS, CDR2 YFSETQ, per germline. The CDR3 is 15 amino acids. The junction had 9 bases not matched to a gene; V was cut back by 4 bases and J by 6 bases. CDR3 in amino acids: CASSPSGKGSGELFF. The DNA of the CDR3 is TGCGCCAGCAGCCCAAGCGGGAAGGGATCCGGGGAGCTGTTTTTT.

The chain joins TRBV19 to TRBJ2-7; 9 bases map to TRBD2. The CDR3 is 16 amino acids. The J segment lost 3 bases and the V segment lost 5 bases, leaving 11 bases of the junction unmatched. Germline CDR1 and CDR2: LNHDA and SQIVND (reference sequence). CDR3 loop: CASSQGSGRILYEQYF. CDR3 sequence (DNA): TGTGCCAGTAGTCAGGGGAGCGGGAGGATCCTCTACGAGCAGTACTTC.

The chain combines TRBV4-1 with TRBJ2-2; the match to TRBD2 covers 11 bases. Trimming cost V 0 bases and J 5 bases; bases outside gene matches: 5. The CDR3 is 17 amino acids. Germline CDR1 and CDR2: MGHRA and YSYEKL. Here the CDR3 DNA reads TGCGCCAGCAGCCAAGATTTAGCGGGGGGGCTAACCGGGGAGCTGTTTTTT. Protein: CASSQDLAGGLTGELFF.

The V and J genes are TRBV11-1 and TRBJ2-7, with 10 bases aligning to TRBD2. This CDR3 has 15 amino acids. Germline values: CDR1 SGHAT, CDR2 FQDESV (reference sequence). With 5 bases clipped from V and 4 bases from J, the junction kept 8 bases outside the gene matches. DNA for the CDR3: TGTGCCAGCAGCGAGACAGGACTAGCGGTTTACGAGCAGTACTTC. This encodes CASSETGLAVYEQYF. Full variable domain (rest looked up from reference TRBV11-1 and TRBJ2-7): EAEVAQSPRYKITEKSQAVAFWCDPISGHATLYWYRQILGQGPELLVQFQDESVVDDSQLPKDRFSAERLKGVDSTLKIQPAELGDSAMYLCASSETGLAVYEQYFGPGTRLTVT.

This clone was found a few times. The genes are TRBV4-2 and TRBJ1-5, with 7 nucleotides matching TRBD1. The CDR3 covers 16 residues. Germline V gene data show CDR1 as LGHNA and CDR2 as YNFKEQ. V was pared by 2 bases and J by 3 bases, with 7 bases of the junction left unmatched. The CDR3 protein is CASSQTPGGPNQPQHF. In nucleotides, the CDR3 is TGTGCCAGCAGCCAAACGCCAGGGGGGCCCAATCAGCCCCAGCATTTT.

The chain uses TRBV11-2 and TRBJ2-7, with D possibly being TRBD1 (6 bases). V lost 2 bases and J lost 2, with 13 bases in between. CDR3 length: 15 amino acids. Germline CDR1 reads SGHAT; CDR2 reads FQNNGV. The CDR3 loop reads CASSLITGRTYEQYF. The CDR3 region has the DNA TGTGCCAGCAGCTTAATTACAGGGCGAACCTACGAGCAGTACTTC.